There are a few counts of the clone carrying this TCR beta chain. These data are taken from a study of patients and donors after allogeneic stem cell transplantation. TCRdb used MiXCR to reprocess the RT-PCR reads, holding one entry per CDR3 protein. The sample has some 960,000 distinct CDR3 sequences; over 15% are singletons. The CDR3 has 15 amino acids. The V and J ends lost 5 bases and 4 bases respectively, with 17 bases between them. From germline, CDR1 is SEHNR and CDR2 FQNEAQ (reference sequence). This sequence joins TRBV7-9 and TRBJ1-1, with D unresolved. The TCR comes from a human donor who was either an allogeneic HSCT recipient or a stem cell or donor lymphocyte infusion donor (not recorded which). It is not recorded whose cells these are; they may come from a transplant donor. The sample was blood, either unsorted or a sorted T cell fraction (not recorded which). The CDR3 protein is CASSLLTVPTTEAFF. Here the CDR3 DNA reads TGTGCCAGCAGCCTTCTAACGGTACCTACCACTGAAGCTTTCTTT.